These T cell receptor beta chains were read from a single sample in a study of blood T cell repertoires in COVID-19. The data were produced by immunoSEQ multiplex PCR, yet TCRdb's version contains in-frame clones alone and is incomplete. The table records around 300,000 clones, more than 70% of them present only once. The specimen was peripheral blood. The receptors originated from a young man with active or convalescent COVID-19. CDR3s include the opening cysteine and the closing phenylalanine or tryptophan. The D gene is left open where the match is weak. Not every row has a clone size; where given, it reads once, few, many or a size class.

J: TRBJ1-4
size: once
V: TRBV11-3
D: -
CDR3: CASSLEGGRGEKLFF
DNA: TGTGCCAGCAGCTTAGAAGGCGGGAGAGGTGAAAAACTGTTTTTT

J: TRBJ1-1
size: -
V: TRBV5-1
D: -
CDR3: CASSLAQANTEAFF
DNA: TGCGCCAGCAGCTTGGCTCAAGCGAACACTGAAGCTTTCTTT

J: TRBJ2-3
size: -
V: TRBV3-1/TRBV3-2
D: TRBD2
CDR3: CASSLGLAGGYNTQYF
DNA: TGTGCCAGCAGCCTCGGACTAGCGGGGGGTTACAATACGCAGTATTTT

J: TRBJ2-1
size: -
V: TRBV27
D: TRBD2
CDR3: CASSSPGTSGEQFF
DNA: TGTGCCAGCAGTTCCCCCGGGACTAGCGGTGAGCAGTTCTTC

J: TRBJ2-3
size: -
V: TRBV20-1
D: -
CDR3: CSAHQTDTQYF
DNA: TGCAGTGCTCATCAGACAGATACGCAGTATTTT

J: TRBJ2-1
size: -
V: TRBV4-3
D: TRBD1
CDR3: CASSQAFRGKRREQFF
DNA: TGCGCCAGCAGCCAAGCCTTCAGGGGGAAAAGAAGGGAGCAGTTCTTC

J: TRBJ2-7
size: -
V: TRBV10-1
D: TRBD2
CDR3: CASSEPEGLGGSGDEQYF
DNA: TGCGCCAGCAGTGAGCCAGAGGGGCTCGGCGGGAGTGGCGACGAGCAGTACTTC

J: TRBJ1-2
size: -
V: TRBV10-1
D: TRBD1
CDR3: CASSEGTGDSYGYTF
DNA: TGCGCCAGCAGTGAAGGGACAGGGGATAGCTATGGCTACACCTTC

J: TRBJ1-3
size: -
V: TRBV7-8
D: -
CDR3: CASSPVGGSGSGNTIYF
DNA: TGTGCCAGCAGCCCCGTAGGTGGGAGCGGCTCTGGAAACACCATATATTTT

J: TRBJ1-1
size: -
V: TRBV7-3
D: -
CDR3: CASSAVGETEAFF
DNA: TGTGCCAGCAGCGCTGTAGGGGAAACTGAAGCTTTCTTT

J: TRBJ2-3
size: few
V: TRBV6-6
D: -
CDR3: CASSYEVDTQYF
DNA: TGTGCCAGCAGTTACGAGGTTGATACGCAGTATTTT

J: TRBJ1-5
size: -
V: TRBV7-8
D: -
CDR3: CASSRRRNSNQPQHF
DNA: TGTGCCAGCAGCAGGCGGAGGAATAGCAATCAGCCCCAGCATTTT

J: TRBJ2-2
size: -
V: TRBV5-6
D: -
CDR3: CASSFGTGRGTGELFF
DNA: TGTGCCAGCAGCTTTGGTACCGGGAGAGGCACCGGGGAGCTGTTTTTT

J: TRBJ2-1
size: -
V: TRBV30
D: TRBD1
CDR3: CAWGTGVQDEQFF
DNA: TGTGCCTGGGGGACAGGGGTACAAGATGAGCAGTTCTTC

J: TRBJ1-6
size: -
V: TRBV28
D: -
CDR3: CASSLEVVESPLHF
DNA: TGTGCCAGCAGTTTAGAGGTGGTCGAATCACCCCTCCACTTT

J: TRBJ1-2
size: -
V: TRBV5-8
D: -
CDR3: CASSLVGGYGYTF
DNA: TGTGCCAGCAGCTTGGTGGGGGGGTACGGCTACACCTTC

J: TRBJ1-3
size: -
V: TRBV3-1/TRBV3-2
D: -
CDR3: CASSQEARTIYF
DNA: TGTGCCAGCAGCCAAGAGGCCCGCACCATATATTTT

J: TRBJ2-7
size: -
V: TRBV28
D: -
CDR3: CASSPGWEQYF
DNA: TGTGCCAGCAGCCCAGGGTGGGAGCAGTACTTC

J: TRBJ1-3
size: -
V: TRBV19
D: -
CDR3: CASPSGNTIYF
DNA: TGTGCCAGCCCTTCTGGAAACACCATATATTTT

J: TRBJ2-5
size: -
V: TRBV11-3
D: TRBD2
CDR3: CASSVSSGGQQETQYF
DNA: TGTGCCAGCAGCGTCTCTAGCGGGGGACAACAAGAGACCCAGTACTTC

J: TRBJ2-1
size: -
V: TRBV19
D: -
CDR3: CASSAFEYGEQFF
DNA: TGTGCCAGTAGCGCCTTCGAGTACGGTGAGCAGTTCTTC

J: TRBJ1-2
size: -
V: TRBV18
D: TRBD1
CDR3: CASSPSGQGAYGYTF
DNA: TGTGCCAGCTCACCCTCGGGACAGGGAGCCTATGGCTACACCTTC

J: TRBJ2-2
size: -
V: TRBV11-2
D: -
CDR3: CASSSGAPTGELFF
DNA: TGTGCCAGCAGCTCGGGAGCCCCCACCGGGGAGCTGTTTTTT

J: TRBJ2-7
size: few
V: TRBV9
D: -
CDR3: CASSPHRAGKEQYF
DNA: TGTGCCAGCAGCCCCCACAGGGCTGGAAAGGAGCAGTACTTC

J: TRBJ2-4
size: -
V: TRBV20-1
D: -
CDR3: CSASEQNKNIQYF
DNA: TGCAGTGCTAGTGAGCAGAACAAAAACATTCAGTACTTC

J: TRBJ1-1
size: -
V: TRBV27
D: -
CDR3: CASSTRRDTEAFF
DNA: TGTGCCAGCAGTACCCGACGGGACACTGAAGCTTTCTTT

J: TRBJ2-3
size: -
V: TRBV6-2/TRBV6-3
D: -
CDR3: CASSFTGADTQYF
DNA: TGTGCCAGCAGTTTTACAGGCGCTGATACGCAGTATTTT

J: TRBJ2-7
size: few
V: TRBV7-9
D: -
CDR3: CASSPRGYEQYF
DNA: TGTGCCAGCAGCCCAAGGGGCTACGAGCAGTACTTC

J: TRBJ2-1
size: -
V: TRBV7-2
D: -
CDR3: CASRGGRAHYNEQFF
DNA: TGTGCCAGCAGGGGGGGTCGGGCCCACTACAATGAGCAGTTCTTC

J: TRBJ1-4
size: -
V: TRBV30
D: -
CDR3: CAWVERGNEKLFF
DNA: TGTGCCTGGGTCGAACGGGGGAATGAAAAACTGTTTTTT

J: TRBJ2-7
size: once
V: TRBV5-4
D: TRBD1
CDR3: CASSWNRGPYEQYF
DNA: TGTGCCAGCAGTTGGAACAGGGGGCCTTACGAGCAGTACTTC

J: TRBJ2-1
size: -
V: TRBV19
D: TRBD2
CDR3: CASSIGGDFPPNREFF
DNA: TGTGCCAGTAGTATCGGGGGGGACTTCCCTCCGAACCGTGAGTTCTTC

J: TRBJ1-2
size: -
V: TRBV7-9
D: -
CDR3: CASSPTDYGYTF
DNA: TGTGCCAGCAGCCCGACAGACTATGGCTACACCTTC

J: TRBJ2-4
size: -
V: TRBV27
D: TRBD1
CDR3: CASSSLSDRSSDIQYF
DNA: TGTGCCAGCAGTTCCCTCTCGGACAGGAGTTCAGACATTCAGTACTTC

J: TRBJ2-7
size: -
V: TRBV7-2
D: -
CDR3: CASSPSGGGAIYEQYF
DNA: TGTGCCAGCAGCCCTTCGGGCGGGGGCGCCATCTACGAGCAGTACTTC

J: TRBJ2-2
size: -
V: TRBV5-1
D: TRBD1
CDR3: CASSLAGGIRSTGELFF
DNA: TGCGCCAGCAGCTTAGCAGGGGGCATACGGAGCACCGGGGAGCTGTTTTTT

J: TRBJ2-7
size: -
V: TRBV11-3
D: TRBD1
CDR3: CASSLGQGFNEQYF
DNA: TGTGCCAGCAGCCTGGGACAGGGGTTTAACGAGCAGTACTTC

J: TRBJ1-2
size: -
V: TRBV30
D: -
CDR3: CAWSNGIAFYGYTF
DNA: TGTGCCTGGAGTAACGGGATCGCTTTCTATGGCTACACCTTC

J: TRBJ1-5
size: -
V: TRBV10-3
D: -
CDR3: CAIRVDRDQPQHF
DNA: TGTGCCATCAGGGTAGACAGAGATCAGCCCCAGCATTTT

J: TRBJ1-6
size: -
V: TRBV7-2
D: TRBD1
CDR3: CASSFGQGRRNSPLHF
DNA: TGTGCCAGCAGCTTCGGACAGGGGAGAAGAAATTCACCCCTCCACTTT

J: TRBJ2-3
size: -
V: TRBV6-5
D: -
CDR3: CASSALSGLSDTQYF
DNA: TGTGCCAGCAGCGCACTTAGCGGCCTCTCTGATACGCAGTATTTT

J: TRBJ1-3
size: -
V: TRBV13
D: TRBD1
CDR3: CASSFLQGASGNTIYF
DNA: TGTGCCAGCAGCTTCTTGCAGGGGGCCTCTGGAAACACCATATATTTT

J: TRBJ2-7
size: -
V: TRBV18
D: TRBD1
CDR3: CASSITDRGNEQYF
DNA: TGTGCCAGCTCAATCACTGACAGGGGGAACGAGCAGTACTTC

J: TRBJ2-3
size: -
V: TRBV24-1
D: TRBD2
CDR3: CATSGTSVHTDTQYF
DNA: TGTGCCACCAGCGGTACTAGCGTACACACAGATACGCAGTATTTT

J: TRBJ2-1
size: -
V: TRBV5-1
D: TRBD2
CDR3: CASSPSSGYLAGNEQFF
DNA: TGCGCCAGCAGTCCGAGTAGCGGGTACCTCGCAGGGAATGAGCAGTTCTTC

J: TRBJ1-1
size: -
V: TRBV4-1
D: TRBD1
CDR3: CASSQWQGAQGATEAFF
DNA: TGCGCCAGCAGCCAATGGCAGGGGGCCCAAGGGGCCACTGAAGCTTTCTTT

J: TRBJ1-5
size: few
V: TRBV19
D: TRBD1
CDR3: CASSDSQGGSYSNQPQHF
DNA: TGTGCCAGTAGTGATTCACAGGGGGGGTCGTATAGCAATCAGCCCCAGCATTTT